One sample yielded the 19 T cell receptor beta chains listed below, sequenced in a study of response to subunit inactivated influenza vaccine. TCRdb reprocessed the RT-PCR reads with MiXCR, giving one entry per CDR3 protein. The sample carries about 500,000 distinct CDR3 sequences, 16% recorded once. The starting material was CD4+ T cells sorted from PBMCs, obtained around 25 months after vaccination. These receptors were taken from a man between 50 and 69 years old who received an inactivated influenza vaccine.

This clonotype was recorded at least ten times. The chain employs TRBV6-2 or TRBV6-3 and TRBJ2-4; 7 bases match TRBD2. J gave up 6 bases and V 2 bases, and 16 bases lay outside the gene matches. The germline V gene has CDR1 MNHEY and CDR2 SVGEGT. The CDR3 sequence is 18 residues long. The CDR3 protein is CASSYLRIASGNLNIQYF. The DNA for the CDR3 is TGTGCCAGCAGTTACCTTCGTATTGCTAGCGGAAACCTAAACATTCAGTACTTC.

This clonotype was recorded at least ten times. The chain couples TRBV10-3 to TRBJ1-1; no firm D call. CDR1 is ENHRY, CDR2 SYGVKD, per germline. The CDR3 extends over 13 amino acids. Trimming shortened V by 4 bases and J by 5 bases, and 11 bases separated the two germline ends. The DNA of the CDR3 is TGTGCCATCAGTGCAACCGTCGGAACTGAAGCTTTCTTT. This sequence encodes CAISATVGTEAFF.

Many counts were recorded for this clonotype. The genes are TRBV28 and TRBJ2-7, with D possibly matching TRBD1 (6 bases). Trimming took 5 bases from V and 7 from J, leaving 9 bases between them. CDR3 length: 11 residues. Germline V gene sequence: CDR1 MDHEN, CDR2 SYDVKM. The CDR3 DNA reads TGTGCCAGCAGTAGGACAGCAGAGCAGTACTTC. As protein: CASSRTAEQYF.

This clonotype was recorded at least ten times. The chain uses TRBV10-3 and TRBJ1-1; maybe TRBD1 (6 bases). Looked up from germline, CDR1 is ENHRY and CDR2 is SYGVKD. The V gene lost 3 bases and the J gene lost 1 base, with 12 bases spanning the gap. The length of the CDR3 is 15 residues. This CDR3 reads CAISESGHTNTEAFF. The CDR3 coding sequence is TGTGCCATCAGTGAATCGGGACACACGAACACTGAAGCTTTCTTT.

This clonotype was seen many times. This chain links TRBV29-1 with TRBJ2-1; a possible D gene is TRBD2 (6 bases). CDR1 and CDR2 (germline): SQVTM, ANQGSEA. This CDR3 is 13 amino acids long. V lost 7 bases and J lost 5, with 15 bases in between. CDR3 residues: CSGSRASDNEQFF. The CDR3 DNA follows: TGCAGCGGATCCCGGGCTAGCGACAATGAGCAGTTCTTC.

V usage is TRBV3-1 and J usage is TRBJ1-2; D is perhaps TRBD1 (5 bases). The germline V gene encodes CDR1 LGHDT and CDR2 YNNKEL (reference sequence). With 1 base removed from V and 3 bases from J, the gap between germline ends came to 6 bases. CDR3 length equals 13 residues. CDR3 in DNA: TGTGCCAGCAGCCAAGCGGGGGACTATGGCTACACCTTC. Translating gives CASSQAGDYGYTF.

The gene calls are TRBV30 and TRBJ2-7; 11 positions match TRBD1. CDR1 is GTSNPN, CDR2 SVGIG, per germline (reference sequence). The junction had 8 bases not matched to a gene; V was cut back by 3 bases and J by 4 bases. The CDR3 consists of 15 residues. Here the CDR3 DNA reads TGTGCCTGGAGGCCTACGGACAGGGGGCTTTACGAGCAGTACTTC. Its translation is CAWRPTDRGLYEQYF. Full variable domain (outside the CDR3, taken from reference TRBV30 and TRBJ2-7): SQTIHQWPATLVQPVGSPLSLECTVEGTSNPNLYWYRQAAGRGLQLLFYSVGIGQISSEVPQNLSASRPQDRQFILSSKKLLLSDSGFYLCAWRPTDRGLYEQYFGPGTRLTVT.

In this sample, this clonotype turned up many times. The chain has TRBV6-5 and TRBJ2-7; D is ambiguous. From germline, CDR1 is MNHEY and CDR2 SVGAGI. The CDR3 length is 11 residues. The V and J ends lost 4 bases and 5 bases respectively, with 6 bases between them. As DNA, the CDR3 is TGTGCCAGCAGTTTCAGTCACGAGCAGTACTTC. This codes for CASSFSHEQYF.

V and J are TRBV3-1 and TRBJ2-3, with D possibly called TRBD1 or TRBD2 (6 bases each). Germline CDR1 and CDR2: LGHDT and YNNKEL (reference sequence). With 3 bases removed from V and 5 bases from J, the gap between germline ends came to 12 bases. CDR3 length equals 14 residues. CDR3 coding DNA: TGTGCCAGCAGCCACGGGGGCCGGGGAGATACGCAGTATTTT. This translates into CASSHGGRGDTQYF.

The rearrangement uses TRBV4-3 and TRBJ2-3, with 7 bases fitting TRBD2. This CDR3 contains 13 residues. Germline V gives CDR1 LGHNA, CDR2 YSLEER. V lost 8 bases, J lost 7 bases, and 9 bases stayed unmatched. In nucleotides, the CDR3 is TGCGCCAGCGCACTAGCGAGGGAATATACGCAGTATTTT. It is translated as CASALAREYTQYF.

The rearrangement joins TRBV6-5 to TRBJ1-5; 7 bases line up with TRBD1. V lost 4 bases and J lost 4; bases outside the gene matches: 7. The germline V gene encodes CDR1 MNHEY and CDR2 SVGAGI. The CDR3 runs 15 residues. The CDR3, as DNA: TGTGCCAGCAGTTCGGGGGTACAGGGGAATCAGCCCCAGCATTTT. This sequence encodes CASSSGVQGNQPQHF.

This sequence joins TRBV5-1 and TRBJ2-5, with D perhaps matching TRBD1 (6 bases). V was shortened by 4 bases and J by 4 bases, with 14 bases between the two germline ends. Germline-derived CDR1 and CDR2 are SGHRS and YFSETQ. This CDR3 is built from 14 residues. The CDR3 sequence is CASSHGQGTETQYF. As DNA, the CDR3 is TGCGCCAGCAGCCACGGGCAGGGGACAGAGACCCAGTACTTC.

V and J are TRBV6-1 and TRBJ2-3; 9 bases are shared with TRBD1. This CDR3 region has 18 residues. Looked up from germline, CDR1 is MNHNS and CDR2 is SASEGT. V lost 8 bases to trimming and J lost 5 bases; unmatched junction nucleotides: 20. This CDR3 reads CASPQIPGQGREKDTQYF. DNA of the CDR3: TGTGCCAGCCCCCAAATCCCGGGACAGGGAAGGGAAAAAGATACGCAGTATTTT.

The genes are TRBV18 and TRBJ1-5, with 9 bases matching TRBD1. CDR1 is KGHSH, CDR2 LQKENI, per germline. This CDR3 spans 18 amino acids. V shed 4 bases and J 0 bases; nucleotides not matched to a gene: 10. CDR3 in amino acids: CASSLTGTGTFSNQPQHF. The CDR3 DNA reads TGTGCCAGCTCACTTACGGGGACAGGGACTTTTAGCAATCAGCCCCAGCATTTT.

The rearrangement links TRBV7-9 to TRBJ1-1, with a possible D match to TRBD1 (6 bases). The V end lost 4 bases, the J end lost 4 bases, and 16 bases lay between the germline ends. This CDR3 contains 15 residues. From germline, CDR1 is SEHNR and CDR2 FQNEAQ (reference sequence). In DNA, the CDR3 is TGTGCCAGCAGCTCGGGACACCTGAGGGCCACTGAAGCTTTCTTT. This gives the protein CASSSGHLRATEAFF.

This clonotype showed up just a few times. The V gene is TRBV27, the J gene TRBJ1-5; the D gene is possibly TRBD1 (5 bases). CDR3 size: 13 residues. The germline gives CDR1 MNHEY, CDR2 SMNVEV (reference sequence). V was cut by 4 bases and J by 7 bases, with 11 bases left in between. CDR3 sequence reads: CASSSAGNQPQHF. The CDR3 coding sequence is TGTGCCAGCAGTTCGGCAGGGAACCAGCCCCAGCATTTT.

V usage is TRBV11-2 and J usage is TRBJ2-5, with a weak D call TRBD2 (5 bases). The V and J ends lost 3 bases and 1 base respectively, with 12 bases between them. The V gene's germline CDR1 is SGHAT and CDR2 FQNNGV. The CDR3 spans 15 residues. The CDR3 DNA reads TGTGCCAGCAGCTTTAGGTTAGGGAGCCAAGAGACCCAGTACTTC. Its protein is CASSFRLGSQETQYF.

This clonotype was counted only a few times. The chain carries TRBV20-1 and TRBJ2-4; D may correspond to TRBD1 or TRBD2 (5 bases each). CDR3 length: 13 residues. Germline values: CDR1 DFQATT, CDR2 SNEGSKA (reference sequence). The CDR3 loop is CGSPGSRDSIQYF. For the CDR3, the DNA is TGCGGAAGCCCGGGATCCAGGGATTCCATTCAGTACTTC.

This clonotype was observed a few times. The CDR3 loop is CASSLQDRVNSPLHF. DNA for the CDR3: TGCGCCAGCAGCCTCCAGGACAGGGTAAATTCACCCCTCCACTTT. This chain uses TRBV5-1 with TRBJ1-6, with TRBD1 matching 8 bases. The CDR3 totals 15 residues. Germline V gene sequence: CDR1 SGHRS, CDR2 YFSETQ. V was pared by 4 bases and J by 7 bases, with 7 bases of the junction left unmatched.